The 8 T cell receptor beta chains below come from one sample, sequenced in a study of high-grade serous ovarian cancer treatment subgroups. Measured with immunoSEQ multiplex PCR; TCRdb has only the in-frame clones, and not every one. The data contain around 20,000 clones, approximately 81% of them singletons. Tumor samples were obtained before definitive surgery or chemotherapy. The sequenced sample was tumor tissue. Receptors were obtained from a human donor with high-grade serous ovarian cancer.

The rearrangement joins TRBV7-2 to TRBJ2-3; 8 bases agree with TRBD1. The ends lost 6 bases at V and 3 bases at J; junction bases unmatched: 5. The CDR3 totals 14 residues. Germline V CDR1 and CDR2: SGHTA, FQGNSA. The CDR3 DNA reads TGTGCCAGCAGGACAACAGGGGGGACAGATACGCAGTATTTT. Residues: CASRTTGGTDTQYF.

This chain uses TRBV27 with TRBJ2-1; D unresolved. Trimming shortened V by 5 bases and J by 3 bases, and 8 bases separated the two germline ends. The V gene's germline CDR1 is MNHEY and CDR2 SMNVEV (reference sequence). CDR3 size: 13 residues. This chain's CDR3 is CASSDGFYNEQFF. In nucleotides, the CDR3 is TGTGCCAGCAGTGATGGCTTCTACAATGAGCAGTTCTTC.

The CDR3 is CASSSAGGINEKLFF. The CDR3 bases are TGTGCCAGCAGCTCCGCCGGGGGGATTAATGAAAAACTGTTTTTT. The gene calls are TRBV28 and TRBJ1-4; possible D gene TRBD1, 5 bases. The CDR3 covers 15 residues. With 6 bases removed from V and 4 bases from J, the gap between germline ends came to 15 bases. Germline CDR1 reads MDHEN; CDR2 reads SYDVKM. Based on the CDR3 plus reference TRBV28 and TRBJ1-4, the full variable domain is DVKVTQSSRYLVKRTGEKVFLECVQDMDHENMFWYRQDPGLGLRLIYFSYDVKMKEKGDIPEGYSVSREKKERFSLILESASTNQTSMYLCASSSAGGINEKLFFGSGTQLSVL.

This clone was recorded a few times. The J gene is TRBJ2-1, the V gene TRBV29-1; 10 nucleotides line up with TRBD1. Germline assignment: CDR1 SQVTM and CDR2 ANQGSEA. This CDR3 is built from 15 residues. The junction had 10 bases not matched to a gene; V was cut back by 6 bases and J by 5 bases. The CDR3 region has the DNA TGCAGCGTGTCATCCGGGACAGGGGTAAACAATGAGCAGTTCTTC. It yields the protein CSVSSGTGVNNEQFF.

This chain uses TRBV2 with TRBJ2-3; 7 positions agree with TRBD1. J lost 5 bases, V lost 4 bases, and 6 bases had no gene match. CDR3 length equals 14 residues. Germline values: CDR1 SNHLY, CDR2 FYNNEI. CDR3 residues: CASSVRQGEDTQYF. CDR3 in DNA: TGTGCCAGCAGTGTCCGACAGGGTGAAGATACGCAGTATTTT.

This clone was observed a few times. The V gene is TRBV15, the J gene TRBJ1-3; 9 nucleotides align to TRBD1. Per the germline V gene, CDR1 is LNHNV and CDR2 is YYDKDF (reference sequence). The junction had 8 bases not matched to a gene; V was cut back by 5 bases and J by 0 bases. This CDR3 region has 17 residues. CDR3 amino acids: CATSARGQGFSGNTIYF. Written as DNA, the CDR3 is TGTGCCACCAGCGCCCGGGGACAGGGCTTCTCTGGAAACACCATATATTTT.

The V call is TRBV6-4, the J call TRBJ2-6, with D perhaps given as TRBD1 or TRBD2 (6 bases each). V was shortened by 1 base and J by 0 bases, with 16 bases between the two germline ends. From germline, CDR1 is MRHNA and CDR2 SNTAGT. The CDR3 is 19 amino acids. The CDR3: CASSDYGGRLSSGANVLTF. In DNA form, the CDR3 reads TGTGCCAGCAGTGACTACGGGGGCAGACTCAGCTCTGGGGCCAACGTCCTGACTTTC.

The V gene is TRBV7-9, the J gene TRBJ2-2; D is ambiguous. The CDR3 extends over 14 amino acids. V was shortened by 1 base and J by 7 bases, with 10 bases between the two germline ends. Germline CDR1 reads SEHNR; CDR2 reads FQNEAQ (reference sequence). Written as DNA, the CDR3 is TGTGCCAGCAGCTTAGATGACACCGACGGGGAGCTGTTTTTT. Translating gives CASSLDDTDGELFF. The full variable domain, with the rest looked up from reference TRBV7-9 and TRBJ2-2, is DTGVSQNPRHKITKRGQNVTFRCDPISEHNRLYWYRQTLGQGPEFLTYFQNEAQLEKSRLLSDRFSAERPKGSFSTLEIQRTEQGDSAMYLCASSLDDTDGELFFGEGSRLTVL.